The text below deals with one T cell receptor (beta chain). One end of the junction fails to match germline, which may point to a read error. Generated by immunoSEQ multiplex PCR, the TCRdb table keeps only in-frame clones and is missing some. The table has approximately 170,000 clones, over 75% seen once. This sample is drawn from a study of blood T cell repertoires in COVID-19. Overall study: Spain, Italy and the United States supplied samples that represented acute and convalescent COVID-19.

The CDR3 runs to 13 residues. Germline assignment: CDR1 KGHSH and CDR2 LQKENI. Patients at the Seattle site were enrolled during active infection and followed longitudinally. Sample: peripheral blood. This TCR derives from a man older than 75 with COVID-19, enrolled during active disease. The chain has TRBV18 and TRBJ2-5; 8 nucleotides line up with TRBD1. Written as DNA, the CDR3 is TGTGCCAGCTCCCCACAGGGGGTCGAGACCCAGTACTTC. Its protein product is CASSPQGVETQYF.